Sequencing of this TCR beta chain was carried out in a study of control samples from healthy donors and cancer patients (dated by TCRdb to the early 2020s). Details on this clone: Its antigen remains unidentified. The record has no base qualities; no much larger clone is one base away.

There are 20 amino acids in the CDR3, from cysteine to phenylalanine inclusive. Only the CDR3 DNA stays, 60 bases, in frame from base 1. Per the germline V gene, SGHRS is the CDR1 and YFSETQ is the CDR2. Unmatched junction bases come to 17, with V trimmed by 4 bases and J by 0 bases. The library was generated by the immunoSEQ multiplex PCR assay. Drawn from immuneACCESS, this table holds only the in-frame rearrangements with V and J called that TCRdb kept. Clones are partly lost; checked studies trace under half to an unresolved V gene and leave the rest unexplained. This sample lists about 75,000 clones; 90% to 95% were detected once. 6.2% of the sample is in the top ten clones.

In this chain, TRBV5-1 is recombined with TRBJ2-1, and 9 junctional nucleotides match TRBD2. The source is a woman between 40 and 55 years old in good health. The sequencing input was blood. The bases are TGCGCCAGCAGCCAGAGCTATCTAGCGGGGTTCCCGAGCTCCTACAATGAGCAGTTCTTC. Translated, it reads CASSQSYLAGFPSSYNEQFF.